This T cell receptor (beta chain) was sequenced in a study of CXCR3-negative and CXCR3-positive naive CD8 T cells. To note about this clonotype: Its antigen is currently unknown.

The CDR3 covers 12 residues. Looked up from germline, CDR1 is SEHNR and CDR2 is FQNEAQ (reference sequence). Preparation of TRB cDNA libraries relied on 5' RACE carrying UMI labels. After re-calling the 5' RACE reads, TCRdb lists one entry per CDR3 protein, DNA absent. The sample data list roughly 100,000 distinct CDR3 sequences. Study-level results: Naive cells with CXCR3 showed TRB CDR3s that were more hydrophobic than those in CXCR3-negative naive cells.

The receptor's source is a human donor in good health. Some clones in this sample may be carry-over from other donors' samples. The chain combines TRBV7-9 with TRBJ1-5. Sequencing was carried out using naive CXCR3+ CD8+ T cells from blood. Subset here: CD45RO-CCR7+CD27+CD95- naive CD8+ T cells expressing CXCR3 (TNR3+). This CDR3 is CASSFEGGPQHF.